The 24 T cell receptor beta chains listed next were all sequenced from one sample in a study of siplizumab effects on memory and regulatory T cells. Method: immunoSEQ multiplex PCR; TCRdb's copy keeps in-frame clones and lacks some. The profile shows tens of thousands of clones, 94% of them singletons. Sequencing was carried out using non-Treg CD4+ T cells sorted from blood. The receptors were gathered from a human donor in good health.

Only one count was recorded for this clone. The CDR3 here is CASSPDVSVETQYF. The CDR3 bases are TGTGCCAGCTCACCAGATGTGTCGGTTGAGACCCAGTACTTC. The gene calls are TRBV18 and TRBJ2-5; D is ambiguous. Looked up from germline, CDR1 is KGHSH and CDR2 is LQKENI. The CDR3 spans 14 residues. The V gene lost 2 bases and the J gene lost 5 bases, with 12 bases spanning the gap.

The rearrangement uses TRBV18 and TRBJ2-5; D may match TRBD1 or TRBD2 (8 bases each). This CDR3 comprises 17 residues. Deletions cut 3 bases from V and 4 bases from J, with 21 bases between. Germline CDR1 KGHSH, CDR2 LQKENI. The CDR3 DNA reads as TGTGCCAGCTCACCCCTTAACCAGGGGGCGGGAGGAGAGACCCAGTACTTC. Its translation: CASSPLNQGAGGETQYF.

This clone occurred a few times. Sequence at one end of the junction differs from germline and may be a read error. The chain employs TRBV2 and TRBJ1-2; D is possibly TRBD1 (6 bases). Germline V gene data show CDR1 as SNHLY and CDR2 as FYNNEI. The CDR3 extends over 11 amino acids. CDR3 DNA sequence: TGTGCGAGCAGGGGAGGGGATGGCTACACCTTC. This gives the protein CASRGGDGYTF.

This clone has only one observation. The chain uses TRBV7-2 and TRBJ2-5, with TRBD2 identical over 11 bases. This CDR3 comprises 16 residues. The V gene end was trimmed by 0 bases and the J gene end by 2 bases; junction bases not matched to a gene: 2. Germline-derived CDR1 and CDR2 are SGHTA and FQGNSA. CDR3 residues: CASSLAASGGQETQYF. CDR3 coding DNA: TGTGCCAGCAGCTTAGCGGCTAGCGGGGGGCAAGAGACCCAGTACTTC.

The chain combines TRBV7-2 with TRBJ2-2; unclear D gene. Germline lookup yields CDR1 SGHTA and CDR2 FQGNSA. The CDR3 covers 12 residues. Trimming stripped 4 bases from V and 3 bases from J, with 3 bases between. CDR3 sequence (DNA): TGTGCCAGCAGCTCAGACACCGGGGAGCTGTTTTTT. Its protein is CASSSDTGELFF.

The chain couples TRBV27 to TRBJ1-1; D is undetermined. V gave up 5 bases and J gave up 2 bases, with 15 bases separating them. CDR1 MNHEY and CDR2 SMNVEV come from the germline V gene (reference sequence). This CDR3 region has 15 residues. CDR3 sequence reads: CASSPLDKINTEAFF. The CDR3 DNA sequence: TGTGCCAGCAGTCCACTCGACAAGATAAACACTGAAGCTTTCTTT.

The gene calls are TRBV11-1 and TRBJ2-7; TRBD1 matches 7 bases. CDR1 and CDR2 (germline): SGHAT, FQDESV (reference sequence). After removal of 5 bases from V and 0 bases from J, the junction contained 7 bases not matched to a gene. The CDR3 sequence is 15 residues long. In DNA, the CDR3 is TGTGCCAGCAGCCTCCAGGGACAGAGCTCCTACGAGCAGTACTTC. Protein sequence: CASSLQGQSSYEQYF.

This chain uses TRBV2 with TRBJ1-4, with D unresolved. The V end lost 4 bases, the J end lost 1 base, and 7 bases lay between the germline ends. Germline values: CDR1 SNHLY, CDR2 FYNNEI. CDR3 length: 14 residues. CDR3 sequence (DNA): TGTGCCAGCAGTGTATCGGGAACTAATGAAAAACTGTTTTTT. It specifies CASSVSGTNEKLFF.

The rearrangement links TRBV7-2 to TRBJ2-1; no clear D gene. The V end was cut by 4 bases, the J end by 8 bases, with 15 bases between. CDR1 and CDR2 (germline): SGHTA, FQGNSA. The CDR3 totals 14 residues. The CDR3 DNA reads TGTGCCAGCAGCTCTCCGGACCGAATGGATGAGCAGTTCTTC. This translates into CASSSPDRMDEQFF. The whole variable domain, remainder taken from reference TRBV7-2 and TRBJ2-1, is GAGVSQSPSNKVTEKGKDVELRCDPISGHTALYWYRQSLGQGLEFLIYFQGNSAPDKSGLPSDRFSAERTGGSVSTLTIQRTQQEDSAVYLCASSSPDRMDEQFFGPGTRLTVL.

This clone was detected a few times. The rearrangement uses TRBV27 and TRBJ1-3, with D tentatively TRBD1 (5 bases). Per the germline V gene, CDR1 is MNHEY and CDR2 is SMNVEV (reference sequence). The CDR3 is 15 amino acids. The V end lost 0 bases, the J end lost 9 bases, and 15 bases lay between the germline ends. CDR3 sequence: CASSLSRDLGSTIYF. CDR3 bases: TGTGCCAGCAGTTTATCCCGGGACCTTGGTTCCACCATATATTTT.

The CDR3 bases are TGTGCCAGCAGCGCGACCCAGGGGACCGGGGAGCTGTTTTTT. It specifies CASSATQGTGELFF. The chain combines TRBV9 with TRBJ2-2; D might be TRBD1 (6 bases). V lost 3 bases and J lost 5, with 11 bases in between. The CDR3 spans 14 residues. Per the germline V gene, CDR1 is SGDLS and CDR2 is YYNGEE.

The chain links TRBV18 to TRBJ2-3; the match to TRBD2 covers 10 bases. The V gene end was trimmed by 4 bases and the J gene end by 2 bases; junction bases not matched to a gene: 3. CDR3 length equals 15 residues. Germline CDR1 reads KGHSH; CDR2 reads LQKENI. CDR3 sequence reads: CASSRTSGVTDTQYF. CDR3 coding DNA: TGTGCCAGCTCACGGACTAGCGGAGTCACAGATACGCAGTATTTT. Full variable domain (outside the CDR3, taken from reference TRBV18 and TRBJ2-3): NAGVMQNPRHLVRRRGQEARLRCSPMKGHSHVYWYRQLPEEGLKFMVYLQKENIIDESGMPKERFSAEFPKEGPSILRIQQVVRGDSAAYFCASSRTSGVTDTQYFGPGTRLTVL.

J is TRBJ2-3 and V is TRBV5-6; TRBD1 aligns across 7 bases. Germline V gives CDR1 SGHDT, CDR2 YYEEEE. The CDR3 has 16 amino acids. The V and J ends lost 5 bases and 4 bases, in that order; junction bases with no gene match: 13. This CDR3 is CASSSPGGRRADTQYF. DNA of the CDR3: TGTGCCAGCAGTTCACCAGGGGGAAGACGGGCAGATACGCAGTATTTT.

This chain joins TRBV2 and TRBJ2-7, with TRBD2 matching over 7 bases. The CDR3 is made up of 13 amino acids. V shed 10 bases and J 0 bases; nucleotides not matched to a gene: 6. Germline V gene sequence: CDR1 SNHLY, CDR2 FYNNEI. The CDR3 loop is CATQAGNSYEQYF. The DNA of the CDR3 is TGTGCCACTCAAGCGGGAAACTCCTACGAGCAGTACTTC.

The rearrangement joins TRBV21-1 to TRBJ1-3; TRBD1, the D gene given by the table, was not confirmed from the DNA. TRBV21-1 is annotated as a pseudogene. The CDR3 sequence is 16 residues long. The CDR3 nucleotides read TGTGCCAGCAGCAAAGTGGCAGGGGTTACTGGAAACACCATATATTTT. Protein: CASSKVAGVTGNTIYF.

The V and J genes are TRBV19 and TRBJ1-2; 7 bases line up with TRBD1. The CDR3 is 15 residues long. CDR1 is LNHDA, CDR2 SQIVND, per germline (reference sequence). J lost 5 bases, V lost 7 bases, and 13 bases had no gene match. Written as DNA, the CDR3 is TGTGCCAGTACCCCGAGGGGGCAGGGAGGATATGGCTACACCTTC. Translation: CASTPRGQGGYGYTF.

The CDR3 coding sequence is TGTGCCAGTAGTACCTACAGCCAAGAGACCCAGTACTTC. Translated, it gives CASSTYSQETQYF. The chain is built from TRBV19 and TRBJ2-5; D not resolved. The germline V gene encodes CDR1 LNHDA and CDR2 SQIVND (reference sequence). The CDR3 has 13 residues. V was cut by 4 bases and J by 1 base, with 7 bases left in between.

This chain uses TRBV15 with TRBJ2-2; D call uncertain. The V gene's germline CDR1 is LNHNV and CDR2 YYDKDF (reference sequence). The CDR3 loop spans 16 amino acids. The V and J ends lost 3 bases and 5 bases respectively, with 16 bases between them. This chain's CDR3 is CATSSAAASTTGELFF. The CDR3 DNA sequence: TGTGCCACCAGCAGCGCGGCAGCCTCGACGACCGGGGAGCTGTTTTTT.

The chain recombines TRBV7-2 with TRBJ2-2; TRBD1 might be the D (5 bases). This CDR3 region has 14 residues. CDR1 and CDR2 (germline): SGHTA, FQGNSA. Between the trimmed V and J ends, which lost 0 bases and 3 bases, there was a span of 5 bases. CDR3 sequence reads: CASSLAGDTGELFF. The DNA for the CDR3 is TGTGCCAGCAGCTTAGCAGGGGACACCGGGGAGCTGTTTTTT.

The chain has TRBV6-1 and TRBJ1-2; 9 bases match TRBD1. Germline values: CDR1 MNHNS, CDR2 SASEGT. J was trimmed by 6 bases and V by 2 bases; bases with no gene match: 4. The CDR3 consists of 14 residues. The CDR3 bases are TGTGCCAGCAGTGAAAGGGGGGACAGGGATGGCTACACCTTC. Its translation: CASSERGDRDGYTF.

In nucleotides, the CDR3 is TGCGCCAGCAGCCAAGGGTCCGGACAGGGCACAGATACGCAGTATTTT. It yields the protein CASSQGSGQGTDTQYF. The gene calls are TRBV4-3 and TRBJ2-3, with 7 bases fitting TRBD1. J gave up 1 base and V 1 base, and 5 bases lay outside the gene matches. Germline CDR1 is LGHNA and CDR2 is YSLEER. The CDR3 is 16 residues long.

V gene TRBV25-1 combines with J gene TRBJ2-1; the match to TRBD2 covers 7 bases. With 6 bases clipped from V and 7 bases from J, the junction kept 15 bases outside the gene matches. Germline CDR1 and CDR2: MGHDK and SYGVNS. The CDR3 is made up of 16 amino acids. The CDR3 DNA sequence: TGTGCCAGCAGCCCCCACCTAGAGGCTAGCGGAAATGAGCAGTTCTTC. Its protein is CASSPHLEASGNEQFF.

J is TRBJ1-1 and V is TRBV6-5; no clear D gene. Trimming left V 2 bases short and J 0 bases short, with 10 bases between. CDR1 and CDR2 (germline): MNHEY, SVGAGI. The length of the CDR3 is 15 residues. For the CDR3, the DNA is TGTGCCAGCAGTTACACCCGGGGAGTGAACACTGAAGCTTTCTTT. It specifies CASSYTRGVNTEAFF.

V and J are TRBV4-1 and TRBJ2-2; 7 nucleotides agree with TRBD2. V gave up 1 base and J gave up 1 base; unmatched junction bases: 12. The V gene's germline CDR1 is MGHRA and CDR2 YSYEKL. The CDR3 totals 19 residues. The CDR3 DNA sequence: TGCGCCAGCAGCCAAGCCCGGGGGGAACTAGCGAGGAACACCGGGGAGCTGTTTTTT. It encodes CASSQARGELARNTGELFF.